These 32 T cell receptor beta chains share one sample of origin, sequenced in a study of beta chain features in type 1 diabetes. Antigens for these TCRs are unknown. Expressed TCRB transcripts got sequenced, as all isolated RNA was reverse transcribed. Profiled with immunoSEQ multiplex PCR; TCRdb holds only in-frame clones, not every one. The table lists 300,000 to 450,000 clones, over 8.5% of them singletons, with about 0.6% in the top ten. Findings and caveats of the study: A moderate, significant TCRB CDR3 shortening appeared in type 1 diabetes across four CD4+ subsets.

Source material: central memory CD4+ T cells from blood. The origin of the receptors is a man aged 30 to 45 with type 1 diabetes.

This clone was seen a handful of times. V and J are TRBV7-3 and TRBJ2-5; D is unclear. The V and J ends lost 5 bases and 4 bases respectively, with 14 bases between them. The germline CDR1 and CDR2 sequences are SGHTA and FQGTGA. This CDR3 spans 14 amino acids. The CDR3 DNA reads as TGTGCCAGCAGCCCTGGTACCTCGGGAGAGACCCAGTACTTC. It specifies CASSPGTSGETQYF.

This clone came up a few times. The genes are TRBV29-1 and TRBJ2-3, with 7 bases aligning to TRBD1. Trimming took 5 bases from V and 7 from J; bases not matched to a gene: 9. The CDR3 consists of 13 residues. Germline CDR1 is SQVTM and CDR2 is ANQGSEA. The CDR3 loop is CSVRQGIKNTQYF. DNA of the CDR3: TGCAGCGTTAGACAGGGTATTAAAAATACGCAGTATTTT.

The chain uses TRBV9 and TRBJ2-7, with D perhaps being TRBD1 or TRBD2 (6 bases each). CDR1 is SGDLS, CDR2 YYNGEE, per germline. The CDR3 length is 14 residues. V gave up 0 bases and J gave up 3 bases, with 10 bases separating them. DNA for the CDR3: TGTGCCAGCAGCGTAGGGGGGGCCAACTACGAGCAGTACTTC. This encodes CASSVGGANYEQYF.

The chain is built from TRBV4-1 and TRBJ2-4; 16 bases fit TRBD2. The CDR3 extends over 19 amino acids. Germline lookup yields CDR1 MGHRA and CDR2 YSYEKL. V was clipped by 4 bases and J by 0 bases; unmatched bases: 6. Written as DNA, the CDR3 is TGCGCCAGCAGCCGGGGACTAGCGGGAGGGCCTCGAGCCAAAAACATTCAGTACTTC. It translates to CASSRGLAGGPRAKNIQYF.

The rearrangement links TRBV20-1 to TRBJ1-2; no clear D. V was cut by 5 bases and J by 8 bases, with 12 bases left in between. The V gene's germline CDR1 is DFQATT and CDR2 SNEGSKA (reference sequence). This CDR3 is built from 11 residues. CDR3 sequence: CSALYRGGYTF. The CDR3 nucleotides are TGCAGTGCTTTGTATCGAGGCGGCTACACCTTC.

This clone was picked up many times. The gene calls are TRBV11-3 and TRBJ2-5; D call uncertain. Germline lookup yields CDR1 SGHNT and CDR2 YENEEA. The CDR3 contains 13 residues. V lost 5 bases, J lost 3 bases, and 10 bases lay in between. For the CDR3, the DNA is TGTGCCAGCAGCCCGAACATTGAAGAGACCCAGTACTTC. Encoded protein: CASSPNIEETQYF.

This clone was detected only a few times. The chain uses TRBV18 and TRBJ2-7; D ambiguous. The CDR3 is 13 residues long. CDR1 and CDR2 from the germline V gene are KGHSH and LQKENI. With 0 bases removed from V and 7 bases from J, the gap between germline ends came to 10 bases. In DNA form, the CDR3 reads TGTGCCAGCTCACCACCGGCGGCAAGGGAGCAGTACTTC. Amino acid sequence: CASSPPAAREQYF.

The chain carries TRBV6-4 and TRBJ1-2, with TRBD1 identical over 7 bases. The V and J ends lost 5 bases and 3 bases, in that order; junction bases with no gene match: 0. This CDR3 has 12 amino acids. Germline CDR1 is MRHNA and CDR2 is SNTAGT. The CDR3 DNA reads TGTGCCAGCAGTCAGGGGGACTATGGCTACACCTTC. Translating gives CASSQGDYGYTF.

This clone was counted between two and nine times. This rearrangement joins TRBV19 to TRBJ1-1; no firm D call. V was pared by 5 bases and J by 0 bases, with 10 bases between. Germline-derived CDR1 and CDR2 are LNHDA and SQIVND (reference sequence). CDR3 length equals 14 residues. Here the CDR3 reads CASSDPTMNTEAFF. The CDR3 coding sequence is TGTGCCAGTAGTGACCCCACAATGAACACTGAAGCTTTCTTT. Full variable domain (rest looked up from reference TRBV19 and TRBJ1-1): DGGITQSPKYLFRKEGQNVTLSCEQNLNHDAMYWYRQDPGQGLRLIYYSQIVNDFQKGDIAEGYSVSREKKESFPLTVTSAQKNPTAFYLCASSDPTMNTEAFFGQGTRLTVV.

The chain employs TRBV19 and TRBJ2-1; 10 bases line up with TRBD2. The CDR3 sequence is 16 residues long. Germline V CDR1 and CDR2: LNHDA, SQIVND (reference sequence). Trimming removed 6 bases from V and 4 bases from J; junction bases left unmatched: 9. CDR3 bases: TGTGCCAGTAGCCGCGGGACTAGCGCCTTTTACAATGAGCAGTTCTTC. Translated: CASSRGTSAFYNEQFF. Complete variable domain (other parts from reference TRBV19 and TRBJ2-1): DGGITQSPKYLFRKEGQNVTLSCEQNLNHDAMYWYRQDPGQGLRLIYYSQIVNDFQKGDIAEGYSVSREKKESFPLTVTSAQKNPTAFYLCASSRGTSAFYNEQFFGPGTRLTVL.

V and J are TRBV6-1 and TRBJ1-4; tentatively, D is TRBD1 (5 bases). This CDR3 spans 13 amino acids. Per germline, CDR1 MNHNS and CDR2 SASEGT. Trimming stripped 8 bases from V and 4 bases from J, with 11 bases between. The CDR3 loop reads CASQTDSNEKLFF. The CDR3 region has the DNA TGTGCCAGCCAGACAGACAGTAATGAAAAACTGTTTTTT.

This clone occurred a few times. The chain is built from TRBV6-1 and TRBJ2-3; D tentatively reads TRBD1 or TRBD2 (5 bases each). The CDR3 has 13 amino acids. Trimming pared 8 bases from V and 1 base from J, leaving 10 bases between. Per germline, CDR1 MNHNS and CDR2 SASEGT. CDR3 DNA: TGTGCCAGCGGGACCGCTCGCACAGATACGCAGTATTTT. Encoded protein: CASGTARTDTQYF.

This clone was detected a few times. The V gene is TRBV2, the J gene TRBJ2-4; D not certain. CDR3 size: 14 residues. V was clipped by 6 bases and J by 2 bases, with 11 bases between them. The germline gives CDR1 SNHLY, CDR2 FYNNEI. The CDR3 DNA follows: TGTGCCAGCAGCACCCAGCAAACCAAAAACATTCAGTACTTC. It is translated as CASSTQQTKNIQYF.

In nucleotides, the CDR3 is TGTGCCAGCAGTGAAGCCGAGTACCAAGAGACCCAGTACTTC. This sequence encodes CASSEAEYQETQYF. This chain links TRBV2 with TRBJ2-5; D not certain. The CDR3 spans 14 residues. The V and J ends lost 0 bases and 0 bases respectively, with 5 bases between them. CDR1 and CDR2 (germline): SNHLY, FYNNEI.

This clone has a count of ten or more. The V gene is TRBV6-6, the J gene TRBJ2-5; D perhaps matches TRBD2 (6 bases). Trimming shortened V by 8 bases and J by 5 bases, and 18 bases separated the two germline ends. CDR1 and CDR2 from the germline V gene are MNHNY and SVGAGI (reference sequence). The CDR3 totals 14 residues. The CDR3, as DNA: TGTGCCAGCCGACTAGGGCCCAACGCGGAGACCCAGTACTTC. Translating it yields CASRLGPNAETQYF.

The gene calls are TRBV6-5 and TRBJ2-1, with D perhaps matching TRBD2 (5 bases). V shed 6 bases and J shed 6 bases, with 18 bases lying between them. This CDR3 is 15 amino acids long. Germline lookup yields CDR1 MNHEY and CDR2 SVGAGI. CDR3 coding DNA: TGTGCCAGCAGATCCTACCCGAGGGATTCCAATGAGCAGTTCTTC. Protein: CASRSYPRDSNEQFF.

The rearrangement uses TRBV19 and TRBJ1-1, with D uncertain. Trimming left V 5 bases short and J 2 bases short, with 3 bases between. Looked up from germline, CDR1 is LNHDA and CDR2 is SQIVND (reference sequence). The CDR3 contains 11 residues. CDR3 in amino acids: CASSLNTEAFF. CDR3 in DNA: TGTGCCAGTAGTCTTAACACTGAAGCTTTCTTT.

This clone turned up a few times. This chain uses TRBV4-3 with TRBJ1-1; D uncertain. This CDR3 contains 13 residues. CDR1 is LGHNA, CDR2 YSLEER, per germline. Trimming took off 4 bases at V and 2 bases at J, with 8 bases between the two ends. The CDR3 spells CASSPFGNTEAFF. CDR3 DNA: TGCGCCAGCAGCCCCTTTGGCAACACTGAAGCTTTCTTT.

The sample holds many counts of this clone. V gene TRBV5-1 combines with J gene TRBJ2-5; TRBD1 agrees at 7 bases. Germline lookup yields CDR1 SGHRS and CDR2 YFSETQ. Trimming at V came to 4 bases and at J to 4 bases, leaving 7 bases not matched to a gene. The length of the CDR3 is 14 residues. The chain's CDR3 is CASSKGAGRETQYF. CDR3 in DNA: TGCGCCAGCAGCAAGGGGGCTGGGAGAGAGACCCAGTACTTC. The complete variable domain, with remaining parts taken from reference TRBV5-1 and TRBJ2-5, reads KAGVTQTPRYLIKTRGQQVTLSCSPISGHRSVSWYQQTPGQGLQFLFEYFSETQRNKGNFPGRFSGRQFSNSRSEMNVSTLELGDSALYLCASSKGAGRETQYFGPGTRLLVL.

In its sample, this clone was seen a few times. The rearrangement joins TRBV18 to TRBJ1-4, with D possibly matching TRBD1 (6 bases). CDR1 and CDR2 (germline): KGHSH, LQKENI. V was cut by 4 bases and J by 0 bases, with 12 bases left in between. The CDR3 length is 16 residues. CDR3 sequence: CASSRQGRSTNEKLFF. CDR3 nucleotide sequence: TGTGCCAGCTCACGGCAGGGGCGTTCAACTAATGAAAAACTGTTTTTT.

This clone was seen many times. V gene TRBV7-8 combines with J gene TRBJ2-1, with 7 bases aligning to TRBD2. The CDR3 totals 16 residues. CDR1 is SGHVS and CDR2 is FQNEAQ in the germline V gene. J was trimmed by 0 bases and V by 5 bases; bases with no gene match: 7. The CDR3 spells CASSVSGDGSYNEQFF. CDR3 coding DNA: TGTGCCAGCAGCGTAAGCGGGGACGGCTCCTACAATGAGCAGTTCTTC. Based on the CDR3 plus reference TRBV7-8 and TRBJ2-1, the full variable domain is GAGVSQSPRYKVAKRGQDVALRCDPISGHVSLFWYQQALGQGPEFLTYFQNEAQLDKSGLPSDRFFAERPEGSVSTLKIQRTQQEDSAVYLCASSVSGDGSYNEQFFGPGTRLTVL.

V usage is TRBV6-5 and J usage is TRBJ2-3; D call uncertain. The germline V gene encodes CDR1 MNHEY and CDR2 SVGAGI. V was trimmed by 3 bases and J by 3 bases, leaving 13 bases between them. CDR3 size: 15 residues. CDR3 DNA sequence: TGTGCCAGCAGTTATTTCGACCCCCGGACAGATACGCAGTATTTT. It yields the protein CASSYFDPRTDTQYF.

J is TRBJ2-5 and V is TRBV13, with 16 positions matching TRBD2. V lost 6 bases and J lost 5; bases outside the gene matches: 12. The V gene's germline CDR1 is PRHDT and CDR2 FYEKMQ (reference sequence). There are 18 residues in the CDR3. The DNA of the CDR3 is TGTGCCAGCAGTCCGGGACTAGCGGGAGGGCCCTCTGGGGAGACCCAGTACTTC. This translates into CASSPGLAGGPSGETQYF.

This clone has only a few counts. J is TRBJ1-1 and V is TRBV15; D remains unclear. The CDR3 has 16 amino acids. Trimming removed 5 bases at V and 1 base at J, with 17 bases between. Per germline, CDR1 LNHNV and CDR2 YYDKDF (reference sequence). The DNA for the CDR3 is TGTGCCACCAGCCCAGCGCACGGACGGGGGAACACTGAAGCTTTCTTT. Encoded protein: CATSPAHGRGNTEAFF.

This clone was found many times. The V call is TRBV10-3, the J call TRBJ2-1; D is tentatively TRBD1 or TRBD2 (5 bases each). Germline V lookup: CDR1 ENHRY, CDR2 SYGVKD. Trimming stripped 8 bases from V and 2 bases from J, with 10 bases between. The CDR3 is made up of 13 amino acids. The CDR3 DNA reads as TGTGCCATCGCCCAGGGACCCTACAATGAGCAGTTCTTC. Protein: CAIAQGPYNEQFF.

About this clone: At one boundary the junction diverges from the germline segment, which might be a read error. The rearrangement joins TRBV9 to TRBJ2-2; 8 bases agree with TRBD2. Per the germline V gene, CDR1 is SGDLS and CDR2 is YYNGEE. CDR3 length: 17 residues. CDR3 DNA: TGTGCCAGCACCGCGTATGACGGGGGGGCGAACACCGTGGAGCTGTTTTTT. This gives the protein CASTAYDGGANTVELFF.

In its sample, this clone was seen a few times. This rearrangement joins TRBV6-1 to TRBJ1-1, with a tentative D call TRBD1 (5 bases). Trimming took 6 bases from V and 4 from J, leaving 12 bases between them. CDR3 length: 13 residues. The germline V gene has CDR1 MNHNS and CDR2 SASEGT. The CDR3 reads CASRGEGRTEAFF. The CDR3, as DNA: TGTGCCAGCAGGGGGGAGGGGCGCACTGAAGCTTTCTTT.

The chain uses TRBV5-1 and TRBJ2-2; 10 nucleotides line up with TRBD1. Germline V gives CDR1 SGHRS, CDR2 YFSETQ. The V gene end was trimmed by 2 bases and the J gene end by 6 bases; junction bases not matched to a gene: 4. The CDR3 has 15 residues. The CDR3 reads CASSFRDRGSGELFF. Here the CDR3 DNA reads TGCGCCAGCAGCTTTCGGGACAGGGGATCCGGGGAGCTGTTTTTT.

J is TRBJ2-1 and V is TRBV5-4; D unclear. With 4 bases removed from V and 2 bases from J, the gap between germline ends came to 13 bases. The CDR3 consists of 15 residues. Germline V CDR1 and CDR2: SGHNT, YYREEE (reference sequence). The CDR3 nucleotides are TGTGCCAGCAGCGCAGGTCTGGACCCCTACAATGAGCAGTTCTTC. This sequence encodes CASSAGLDPYNEQFF.

To note about this clone: This same CDR3 is encoded by further DNA sequences in the sample. V gene TRBV11-2 combines with J gene TRBJ2-5; D is ambiguous. The CDR3 spans 15 residues. V was shortened by 0 bases and J by 2 bases, with 10 bases between the two germline ends. Germline CDR1 reads SGHAT; CDR2 reads FQNNGV. CDR3: CASSLDRGPQETQYF. In nucleotides, the CDR3 is TGTGCCAGCAGCTTAGATCGTGGGCCACAAGAGACCCAGTACTTC.

A few counts support this clone. The chain recombines TRBV7-2 with TRBJ1-1, with 7 bases fitting TRBD1. The CDR3 is 13 amino acids. Germline loops: CDR1 SGHTA, CDR2 FQGNSA. Losses at the gene ends were 6 bases for V and 4 bases for J; bases not matched to a gene: 5. The CDR3 here is CASRPPGGTEAFF. As DNA, the CDR3 is TGTGCCAGCAGACCCCCAGGGGGCACTGAAGCTTTCTTT.

The chain is built from TRBV7-9 and TRBJ2-7; 10 bases match TRBD2. With 5 bases clipped from V and 6 bases from J, the junction kept 7 bases outside the gene matches. The germline gives CDR1 SEHNR, CDR2 FQNEAQ (reference sequence). The CDR3 extends over 14 amino acids. DNA for the CDR3: TGTGCCAGCAGCCTAGGCCTAGCGGGAGCCGAGCAGTACTTC. It codes for CASSLGLAGAEQYF.